This T cell receptor beta chain emerged from a study of shared clonotypes between healthy human individuals. About the study: Donor ages ranged 18 to 49 years: a couple of women, a few men. CD4 naive and memory got three plates each, CD8 naive two, CD8 memory one. Overall study findings and caveats: Sampling covered nothing but blood. Tissue TCR repertoires likely differ from those found in blood.

As regards this clone: The target antigen is unknown.

The CDR3 covers 14 residues. Germline CDR1 and CDR2: SGHVS and FQNEAQ. The ends were cut back, 1 base at V and 3 bases at J, with 10 bases in the middle. Assay runs were performed at deep level. Assay: immunoSEQ multiplex PCR; the TCRdb copy retains only in-frame clones and omits some. The sample has about 2.1 million clones; about 93% are singletons. CD45RO negativity and positive selection for CCR7 defined naive CD8 cells, a population that excluded terminally differentiated effector memory CD45RA+ cells. The clonotype comes from a man in his late teens or twenties in good health. Some clones in this sample may be carry-over from other donors' samples. Input material: naive CD8+ T cells from PBMCs. The J gene is TRBJ2-7, the V gene TRBV7-8; D ambiguous. As DNA, the CDR3 is TGTGCCAGCAGCTTAGAGTTGGGGTTCTACGAGCAGTACTTC. Its translation is CASSLELGFYEQYF.